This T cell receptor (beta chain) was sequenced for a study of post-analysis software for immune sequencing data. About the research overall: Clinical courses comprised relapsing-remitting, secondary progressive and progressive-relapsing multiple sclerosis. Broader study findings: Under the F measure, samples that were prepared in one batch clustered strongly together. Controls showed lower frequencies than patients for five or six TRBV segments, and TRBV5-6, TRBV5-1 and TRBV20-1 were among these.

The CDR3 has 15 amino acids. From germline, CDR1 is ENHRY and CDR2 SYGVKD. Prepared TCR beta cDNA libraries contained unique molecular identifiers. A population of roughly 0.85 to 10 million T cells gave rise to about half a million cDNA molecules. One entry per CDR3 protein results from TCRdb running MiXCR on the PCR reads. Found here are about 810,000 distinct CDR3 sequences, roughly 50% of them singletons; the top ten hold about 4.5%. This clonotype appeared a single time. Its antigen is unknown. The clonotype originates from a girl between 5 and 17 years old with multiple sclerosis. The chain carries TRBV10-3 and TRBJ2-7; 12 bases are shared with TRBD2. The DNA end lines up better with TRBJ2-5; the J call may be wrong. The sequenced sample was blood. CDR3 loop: CAINRGLAGPETQYF. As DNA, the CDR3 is TGTGCCATCAATCGGGGACTAGCGGGTCCAGAGACCCAGTACTTC.